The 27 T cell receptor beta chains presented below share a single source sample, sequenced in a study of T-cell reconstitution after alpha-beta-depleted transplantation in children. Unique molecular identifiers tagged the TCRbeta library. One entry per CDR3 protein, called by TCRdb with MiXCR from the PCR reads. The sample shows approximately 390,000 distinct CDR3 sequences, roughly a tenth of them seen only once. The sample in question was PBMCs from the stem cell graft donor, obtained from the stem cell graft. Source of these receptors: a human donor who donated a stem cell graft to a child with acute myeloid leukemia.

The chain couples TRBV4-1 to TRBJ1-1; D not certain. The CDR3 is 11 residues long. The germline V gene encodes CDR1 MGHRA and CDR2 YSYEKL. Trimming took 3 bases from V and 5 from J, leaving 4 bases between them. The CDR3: CASSHATEAFF. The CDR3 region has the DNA TGCGCCAGCAGCCATGCGACTGAAGCTTTCTTT.

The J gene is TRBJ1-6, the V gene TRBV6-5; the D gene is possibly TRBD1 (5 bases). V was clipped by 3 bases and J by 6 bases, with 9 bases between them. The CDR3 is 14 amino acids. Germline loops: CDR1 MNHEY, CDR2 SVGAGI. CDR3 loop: CASSYWGSNSPLHF. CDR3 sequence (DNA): TGTGCCAGCAGTTATTGGGGGAGTAATTCACCCCTCCACTTT.

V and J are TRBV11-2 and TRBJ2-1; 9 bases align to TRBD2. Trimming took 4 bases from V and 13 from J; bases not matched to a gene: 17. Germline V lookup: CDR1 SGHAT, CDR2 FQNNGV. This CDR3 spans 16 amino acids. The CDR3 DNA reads TGTGCCAGCAGCTCGGTGACCGGGACTAGCCGGATCATTCAGTTCTTC. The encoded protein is CASSSVTGTSRIIQFF.

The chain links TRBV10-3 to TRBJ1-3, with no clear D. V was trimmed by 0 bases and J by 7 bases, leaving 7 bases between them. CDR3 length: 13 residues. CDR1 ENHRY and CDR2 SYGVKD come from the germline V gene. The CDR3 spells CAISESDGNTIYF. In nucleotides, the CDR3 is TGTGCCATCAGTGAGTCTGACGGGAACACCATATATTTT.

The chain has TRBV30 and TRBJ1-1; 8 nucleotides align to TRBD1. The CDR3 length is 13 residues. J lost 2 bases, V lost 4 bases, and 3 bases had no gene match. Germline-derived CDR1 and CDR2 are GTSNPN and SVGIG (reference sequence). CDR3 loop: CAWTGQGNTEAFF. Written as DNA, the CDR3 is TGTGCCTGGACCGGACAGGGTAACACTGAAGCTTTCTTT.

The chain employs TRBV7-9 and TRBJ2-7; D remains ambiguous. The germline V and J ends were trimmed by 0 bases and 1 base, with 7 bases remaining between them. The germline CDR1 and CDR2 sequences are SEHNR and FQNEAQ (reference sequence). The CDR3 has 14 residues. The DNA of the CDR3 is TGTGCCAGCAGCTTAGCCCAGGCTTCCTACGAGCAGTACGTC. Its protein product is CASSLAQASYEQYV.

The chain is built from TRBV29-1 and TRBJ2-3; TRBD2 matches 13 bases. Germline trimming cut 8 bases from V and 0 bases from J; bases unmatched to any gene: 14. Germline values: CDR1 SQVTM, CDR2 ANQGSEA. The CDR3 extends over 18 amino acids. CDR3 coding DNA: TGCAGCTTTGCGGGGAGACTAGCGGGAGGCTTTAGCACAGATACGCAGTATTTT. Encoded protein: CSFAGRLAGGFSTDTQYF.

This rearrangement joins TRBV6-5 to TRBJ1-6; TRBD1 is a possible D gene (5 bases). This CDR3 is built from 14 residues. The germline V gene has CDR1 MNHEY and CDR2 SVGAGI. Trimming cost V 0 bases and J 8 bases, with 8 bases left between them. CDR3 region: CASSYSQEDSPLHF. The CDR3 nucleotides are TGTGCCAGCAGTTACTCACAGGAGGATTCACCCCTCCACTTT.

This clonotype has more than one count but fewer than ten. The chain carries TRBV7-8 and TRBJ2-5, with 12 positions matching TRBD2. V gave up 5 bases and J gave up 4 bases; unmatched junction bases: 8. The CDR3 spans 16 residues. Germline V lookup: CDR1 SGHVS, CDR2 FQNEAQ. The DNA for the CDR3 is TGTGCCAGCAGCCCGAAGCTAGCGGGGGGGCCAGAGACCCAGTACTTC. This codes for CASSPKLAGGPETQYF.

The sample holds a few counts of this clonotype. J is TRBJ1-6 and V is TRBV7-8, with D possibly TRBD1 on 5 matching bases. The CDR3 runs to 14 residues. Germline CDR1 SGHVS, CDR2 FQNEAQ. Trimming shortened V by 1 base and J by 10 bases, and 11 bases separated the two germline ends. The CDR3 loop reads CASSLGGLGSPLHF. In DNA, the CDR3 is TGTGCCAGCAGCTTAGGGGGGTTAGGGTCACCCCTCCACTTT.

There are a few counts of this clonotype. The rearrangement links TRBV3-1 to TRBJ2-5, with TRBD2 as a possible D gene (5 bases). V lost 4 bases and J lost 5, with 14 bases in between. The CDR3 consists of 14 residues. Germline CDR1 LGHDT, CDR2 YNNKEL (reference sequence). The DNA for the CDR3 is TGTGCCAGCAGCCTATACGGGATCCCCGAGACCCAGTACTTC. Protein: CASSLYGIPETQYF.

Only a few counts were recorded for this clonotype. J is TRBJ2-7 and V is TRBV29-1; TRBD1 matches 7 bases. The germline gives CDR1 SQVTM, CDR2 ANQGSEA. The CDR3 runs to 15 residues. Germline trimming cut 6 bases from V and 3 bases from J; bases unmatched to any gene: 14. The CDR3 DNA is TGCAGCGTCGAGAAGCCCGGGACAGACTACTACGAGCAGTACTTC. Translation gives CSVEKPGTDYYEQYF.

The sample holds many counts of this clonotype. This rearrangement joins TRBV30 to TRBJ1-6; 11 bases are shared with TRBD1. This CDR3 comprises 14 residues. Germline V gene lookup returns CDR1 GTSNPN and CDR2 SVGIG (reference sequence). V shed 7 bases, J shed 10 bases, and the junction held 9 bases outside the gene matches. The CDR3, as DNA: TGTGCCTTCTCCGGGGGACAGGGGGTGTCACCCCTCCACTTT. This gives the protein CAFSGGQGVSPLHF.

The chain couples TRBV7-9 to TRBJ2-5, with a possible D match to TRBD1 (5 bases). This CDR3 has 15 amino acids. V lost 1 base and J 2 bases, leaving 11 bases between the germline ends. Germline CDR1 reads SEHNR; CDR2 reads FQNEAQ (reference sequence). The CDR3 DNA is TGTGCCAGCAGCTTAGAGACAGCGACGCAAGAGACCCAGTACTTC. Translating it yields CASSLETATQETQYF.

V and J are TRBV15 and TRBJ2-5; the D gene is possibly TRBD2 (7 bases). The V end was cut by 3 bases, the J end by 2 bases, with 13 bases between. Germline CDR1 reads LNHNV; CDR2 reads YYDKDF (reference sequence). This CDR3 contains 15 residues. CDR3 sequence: CATSSGGGKQETQYF. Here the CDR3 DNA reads TGTGCCACCAGCAGTGGGGGGGGCAAACAAGAGACCCAGTACTTC.

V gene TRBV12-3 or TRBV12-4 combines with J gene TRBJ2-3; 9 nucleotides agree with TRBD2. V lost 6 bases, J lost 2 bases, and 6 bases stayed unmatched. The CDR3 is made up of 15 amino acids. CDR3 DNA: TGTGCCAGCAGCCTAGCGGGGTGGGACACAGATACGCAGTATTTT. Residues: CASSLAGWDTDTQYF.

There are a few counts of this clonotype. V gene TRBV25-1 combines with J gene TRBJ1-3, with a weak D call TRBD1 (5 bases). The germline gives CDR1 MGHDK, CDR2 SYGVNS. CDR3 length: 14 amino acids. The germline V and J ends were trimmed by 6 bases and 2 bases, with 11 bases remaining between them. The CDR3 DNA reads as TGTGCCAGCAGGGGGGACGGAACTGGAAACACCATATATTTT. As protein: CASRGDGTGNTIYF.

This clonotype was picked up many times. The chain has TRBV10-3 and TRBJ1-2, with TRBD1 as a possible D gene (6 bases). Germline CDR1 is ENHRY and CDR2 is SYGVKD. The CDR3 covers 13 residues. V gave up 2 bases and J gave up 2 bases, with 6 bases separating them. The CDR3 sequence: CAISEGQNYGYTF. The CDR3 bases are TGTGCCATCAGTGAGGGACAGAACTATGGCTACACCTTC.

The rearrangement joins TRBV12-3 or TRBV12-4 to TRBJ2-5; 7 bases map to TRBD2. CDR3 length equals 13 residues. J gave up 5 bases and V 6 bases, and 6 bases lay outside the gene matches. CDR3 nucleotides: TGTGCCAGCAGACCAACTAGCGCTGAGACCCAGTACTTC. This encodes CASRPTSAETQYF.

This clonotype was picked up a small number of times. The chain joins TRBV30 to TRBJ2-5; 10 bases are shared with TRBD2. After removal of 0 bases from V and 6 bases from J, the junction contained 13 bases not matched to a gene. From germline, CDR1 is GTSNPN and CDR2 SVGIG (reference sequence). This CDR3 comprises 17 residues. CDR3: CAWSVAQTSGLRKTQYF. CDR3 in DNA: TGTGCCTGGAGTGTAGCTCAGACTAGCGGGCTTAGGAAGACCCAGTACTTC.

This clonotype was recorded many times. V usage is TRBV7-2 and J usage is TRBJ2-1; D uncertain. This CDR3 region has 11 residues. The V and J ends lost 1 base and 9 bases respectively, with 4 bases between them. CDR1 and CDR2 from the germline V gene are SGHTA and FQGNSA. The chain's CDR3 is CASSLVLEQFF. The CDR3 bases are TGTGCCAGCAGCTTAGTTCTTGAGCAGTTCTTC. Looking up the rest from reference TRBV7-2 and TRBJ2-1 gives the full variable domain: GAGVSQSPSNKVTEKGKDVELRCDPISGHTALYWYRQSLGQGLEFLIYFQGNSAPDKSGLPSDRFSAERTGGSVSTLTIQRTQQEDSAVYLCASSLVLEQFFGPGTRLTVL.

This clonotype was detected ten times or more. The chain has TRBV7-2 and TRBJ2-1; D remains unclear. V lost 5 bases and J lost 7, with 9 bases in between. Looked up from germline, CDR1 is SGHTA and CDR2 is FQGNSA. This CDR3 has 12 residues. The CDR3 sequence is CASSRLRNEQFF. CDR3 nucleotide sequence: TGTGCCAGCAGCCGCCTTAGAAATGAGCAGTTCTTC.

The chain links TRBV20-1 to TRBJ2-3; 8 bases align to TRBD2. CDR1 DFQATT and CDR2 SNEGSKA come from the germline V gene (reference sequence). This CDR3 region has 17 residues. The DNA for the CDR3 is TGCTGCGCTAGCAATTTCGGGACTAGGATTAGCACAGATACGCAGTATTTT. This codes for CCASNFGTRISTDTQYF.

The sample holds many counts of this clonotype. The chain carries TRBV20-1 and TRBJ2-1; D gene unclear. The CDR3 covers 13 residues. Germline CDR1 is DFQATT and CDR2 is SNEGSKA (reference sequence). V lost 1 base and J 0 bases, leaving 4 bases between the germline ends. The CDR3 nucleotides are TGCAGTGCTAGAGGAGGCTCCTACAATGAGCAGTTCTTC. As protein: CSARGGSYNEQFF.

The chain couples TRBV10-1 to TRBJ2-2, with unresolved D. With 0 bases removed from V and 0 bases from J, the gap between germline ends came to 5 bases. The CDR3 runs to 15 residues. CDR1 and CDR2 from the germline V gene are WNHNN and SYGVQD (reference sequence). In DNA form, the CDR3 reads TGCGCCAGCAGTGAGTCACCCTCGAACACCGGGGAGCTGTTTTTT. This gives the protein CASSESPSNTGELFF.

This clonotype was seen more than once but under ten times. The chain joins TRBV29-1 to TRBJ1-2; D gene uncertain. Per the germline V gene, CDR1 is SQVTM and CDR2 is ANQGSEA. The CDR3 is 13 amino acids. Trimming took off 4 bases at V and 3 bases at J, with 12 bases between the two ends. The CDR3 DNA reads TGCAGCGTTGGGCCAGGTTTGGACTATGGCTACACCTTC. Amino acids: CSVGPGLDYGYTF.

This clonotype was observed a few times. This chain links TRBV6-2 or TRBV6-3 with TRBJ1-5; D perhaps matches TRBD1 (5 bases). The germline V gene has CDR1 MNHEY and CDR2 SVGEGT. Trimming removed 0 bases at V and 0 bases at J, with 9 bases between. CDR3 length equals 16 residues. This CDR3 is CASSYSTGTSNQPQHF. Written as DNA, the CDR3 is TGTGCCAGCAGTTACTCGACGGGGACTAGCAATCAGCCCCAGCATTTT.